The clone carrying this T cell receptor beta chain was seen more than once but under ten times. Its antigen is unknown. This sample was taken from a study of response to subunit inactivated influenza vaccine. Trimming left V 0 bases short and J 4 bases short, with 9 bases between. CDR1 is MNHNS, CDR2 SASEGT, per germline. The CDR3 sequence is 14 residues long. Study findings and constraints: It was the authors' suggestion that each seasonal influenza vaccination recruits few new T cells.

TCRdb used MiXCR to reprocess the RT-PCR reads, holding one entry per CDR3 protein. The sample has around 520,000 distinct CDR3 sequences, around 11% seen once. This TCR was sampled from a man aged 45-60 years who received an inactivated influenza vaccine. The sequencing here drew on PBMCs from blood, taken on the day of vaccination. This chain links TRBV6-1 with TRBJ1-2; D uncertain. Written as DNA, the CDR3 is TGTGCCAGCAGTGAAGCGCCCAGCCTCTATGGCTACACCTTC. Its protein product is CASSEAPSLYGYTF.